These 23 T cell receptor beta chains share one sample of origin, sequenced in a study of patients and donors after allogeneic stem cell transplantation. Using its own MiXCR run on the RT-PCR reads, TCRdb lists one record per CDR3 protein. This table holds hundreds of thousands of distinct CDR3 sequences, around 16% found once. The sequenced sample consisted of blood, either unsorted or a sorted T cell fraction (not recorded which). Source of these receptors: a human donor who was either an allogeneic HSCT recipient or a stem cell or donor lymphocyte infusion donor (not recorded which). It is not recorded whose cells these are; they may come from a transplant donor.

This chain joins TRBV7-2 and TRBJ2-3; D is possibly TRBD2 (5 bases). This CDR3 spans 16 amino acids. CDR1 and CDR2 from the germline V gene are SGHTA and FQGNSA. Trimming took 5 bases from V and 0 from J, leaving 15 bases between them. The CDR3 reads CASSLRTAPSTDTQYF. DNA of the CDR3: TGTGCCAGCAGCCTCCGGACTGCTCCTAGCACAGATACGCAGTATTTT. Based on the CDR3 plus reference TRBV7-2 and TRBJ2-3, the full variable domain is GAGVSQSPSNKVTEKGKDVELRCDPISGHTALYWYRQSLGQGLEFLIYFQGNSAPDKSGLPSDRFSAERTGGSVSTLTIQRTQQEDSAVYLCASSLRTAPSTDTQYFGPGTRLTVL.

This sequence joins TRBV2 and TRBJ2-3, with D perhaps matching TRBD2 (5 bases). CDR3 size: 14 residues. V was shortened by 5 bases and J by 2 bases, with 11 bases between the two germline ends. In germline, CDR1 is SNHLY, CDR2 FYNNEI. CDR3 DNA: TGTGCCAGCAGTTCAGCGGTATTCACAGATACGCAGTATTTT. This codes for CASSSAVFTDTQYF.

This clonotype appeared many times. This chain joins TRBV12-3 or TRBV12-4 and TRBJ2-7; D is possibly TRBD2 (5 bases). The CDR3 is 14 residues long. V lost 6 bases and J 6 bases, leaving 18 bases between the germline ends. The CDR3 bases are TGTGCCAGCAGCCAACACCTGTCCCTAGCCGAGCAGTACTTC. Translation: CASSQHLSLAEQYF.

This clonotype was recorded a few times. J is TRBJ1-1 and V is TRBV5-1; D is possibly TRBD1 (6 bases). Trimming took 4 bases from V and 12 from J, leaving 19 bases between them. The germline V gene encodes CDR1 SGHRS and CDR2 YFSETQ. The CDR3 covers 13 residues. The CDR3 DNA reads as TGCGCCAGCAGCCCGACGAAACAGGGCGAACCTTTCTTT. This translates into CASSPTKQGEPFF.

The gene calls are TRBV15 and TRBJ1-2; D uncertain. Trimming cost V 2 bases and J 4 bases, with 11 bases left between them. Germline V gives CDR1 LNHNV, CDR2 YYDKDF (reference sequence). The CDR3 totals 14 residues. The CDR3 protein is CATSRSNGLYGYTF. The CDR3 coding sequence is TGTGCCACCAGCAGAAGCAACGGCCTCTATGGCTACACCTTC.

This clonotype occurred many times. This chain connects TRBV4-3 to TRBJ1-5; D is unclear. The CDR3 runs to 15 residues. Trimming removed 0 bases from V and 4 bases from J, with 10 bases in between. Per the germline V gene, CDR1 is LGHNA and CDR2 is YSLEER. In DNA form, the CDR3 reads TGCGCCAGCAGCCAAGAGTGGCAGATTAATCAGCCCCAGCATTTT. This encodes CASSQEWQINQPQHF.

This clonotype was detected only a few times. This chain connects TRBV2 to TRBJ2-7; 7 bases agree with TRBD1. Germline V gives CDR1 SNHLY, CDR2 FYNNEI. Trimming removed 6 bases from V and 6 bases from J; junction bases left unmatched: 8. CDR3 length equals 13 residues. CDR3 nucleotide sequence: TGTGCCAGCAGCTCCGGGACAGCAGCCGAGCAGTACTTC. It is translated as CASSSGTAAEQYF.

Only a few counts were recorded for this clonotype. The chain carries TRBV9 and TRBJ2-2; no clear D. The V gene lost 4 bases and the J gene lost 6 bases, with 10 bases spanning the gap. Germline CDR1 SGDLS, CDR2 YYNGEE. The CDR3 loop spans 13 amino acids. The CDR3 protein is CASSQEFPGELFF. The DNA of the CDR3 is TGTGCCAGCAGCCAGGAGTTCCCCGGGGAGCTGTTTTTT.

The sample holds a few counts of this clonotype. V is TRBV15 and J is TRBJ2-3; D may match TRBD1 or TRBD2 (6 bases each). V gave up 1 base and J gave up 0 bases, with 11 bases separating them. Germline lookup yields CDR1 LNHNV and CDR2 YYDKDF (reference sequence). The CDR3 contains 16 residues. CDR3 DNA sequence: TGTGCCACCAGCAGAGGCACAGGGAGGAGCACAGATACGCAGTATTTT. It yields the protein CATSRGTGRSTDTQYF.

This clonotype was counted between two and nine times. The chain couples TRBV12-5 to TRBJ2-2; D tentatively fits TRBD1 or TRBD2 (6 bases each). Germline V lookup: CDR1 LGHNT, CDR2 FRNRAP. V was pared by 11 bases and J by 1 base, with 8 bases between. This CDR3 is built from 12 residues. For the CDR3, the DNA is TGTGCTGAGGGGGGGAACACCGGGGAGCTGTTTTTT. Amino acids: CAEGGNTGELFF. Combining the CDR3 with reference TRBV12-5 and TRBJ2-2 gives the whole variable domain DARVTQTPRHKVTEMGQEVTMRCQPILGHNTVFWYRQTMMQGLELLAYFRNRAPLDDSGMPKDRFSAEMPDATLATLKIQPSEPRDSAVYFCAEGGNTGELFFGEGSRLTVL.

This chain uses TRBV7-9 with TRBJ1-1, with 7 bases fitting TRBD1. V shed 5 bases and J 4 bases; nucleotides not matched to a gene: 10. Germline V gene lookup returns CDR1 SEHNR and CDR2 FQNEAQ (reference sequence). CDR3 length equals 15 residues. In DNA, the CDR3 is TGTGCCAGCAGCCCCCAGGGGGGAAGCTCCACTGAAGCTTTCTTT. Translated: CASSPQGGSSTEAFF.

The chain combines TRBV11-2 with TRBJ2-6; TRBD1 agrees at 8 bases. V was clipped by 5 bases and J by 1 base; unmatched bases: 10. This CDR3 contains 18 residues. Germline V lookup: CDR1 SGHAT, CDR2 FQNNGV. Here the CDR3 DNA reads TGTGCCAGCAGCCTCCGGGACAGGTACTCTTCTGGGGCCAACGTCCTGACTTTC. Its protein product is CASSLRDRYSSGANVLTF. Supplemented by reference TRBV11-2 and TRBJ2-6, the full variable domain reads EAGVAQSPRYKIIEKRQSVAFWCNPISGHATLYWYQQILGQGPKLLIQFQNNGVVDDSQLPKDRFSAERLKGVDSTLKIQPAKLEDSAVYLCASSLRDRYSSGANVLTFGAGSRLTVL.

The J gene is TRBJ2-3, the V gene TRBV20-1; D tentatively fits TRBD1 or TRBD2 (5 bases each). The CDR3 is made up of 16 amino acids. V was clipped by 4 bases and J by 5 bases, with 22 bases between them. Germline assignment: CDR1 DFQATT and CDR2 SNEGSKA (reference sequence). The CDR3 protein is CSAIDRVQGRIDTQYF. As DNA, the CDR3 is TGCAGTGCTATAGATAGGGTCCAGGGACGGATAGATACGCAGTATTTT.

This clonotype came up many times. This chain connects TRBV7-2 to TRBJ1-1; D might be TRBD1 (5 bases). Germline V CDR1 and CDR2: SGHTA, FQGNSA. V lost 4 bases and J lost 7, with 13 bases in between. The CDR3 is 13 amino acids. This CDR3 is CASSSRRVGEAFF. The CDR3 DNA reads TGTGCCAGCAGCTCCCGCAGGGTAGGTGAAGCTTTCTTT.

This clonotype was recorded many times. The chain is built from TRBV20-1 and TRBJ1-1; possibly TRBD1 for D (5 bases). The ends were cut back, 5 bases at V and 1 base at J, with 17 bases in the middle. Germline-derived CDR1 and CDR2 are DFQATT and SNEGSKA (reference sequence). CDR3 length equals 15 residues. In DNA form, the CDR3 reads TGCAGTGCTGGTGACGCGGGGCGAGGGAACACTGAAGCTTTCTTT. The encoded protein is CSAGDAGRGNTEAFF.

This clonotype was counted only a few times. This chain uses TRBV4-2 with TRBJ2-1, with TRBD1 identical over 7 bases. V dropped 2 bases and J dropped 1; count of bases not matched to a gene: 5. The CDR3 contains 16 residues. Germline values: CDR1 LGHNA, CDR2 YNFKEQ. The CDR3 DNA reads as TGTGCCAGCAGCCAATCGCCGGGACAGTCCTACAATGAGCAGTTCTTC. Its protein is CASSQSPGQSYNEQFF.

This chain uses TRBV10-3 with TRBJ2-2, with a tentative D call TRBD2 (6 bases). Trimming stripped 7 bases from V and 1 base from J, with 10 bases between. The CDR3 consists of 14 residues. Germline V gene lookup returns CDR1 ENHRY and CDR2 SYGVKD. CDR3 nucleotides: TGTGCCATCACCAATAGCGGGAACACCGGGGAGCTGTTTTTT. It encodes CAITNSGNTGELFF.

J is TRBJ2-3 and V is TRBV27, with D tentatively TRBD1 (5 bases). Trimming removed 0 bases from V and 4 bases from J, with 14 bases in between. The V gene's germline CDR1 is MNHEY and CDR2 SMNVEV (reference sequence). CDR3 size: 16 residues. The chain's CDR3 is CASSLSPPWGADTQYF. The DNA of the CDR3 is TGTGCCAGCAGTTTATCTCCCCCTTGGGGCGCAGATACGCAGTATTTT.

This clonotype occurred a few times. One end of the junction fails to match germline, which may point to a read error. CDR3 in amino acids: CSARGTGDNEQFF. CDR3 nucleotides: TGCAGTGCAAGAGGTACGGGAGACAATGAGCAGTTCTTC. The J gene is TRBJ2-1, the V gene TRBV20-1; D may be TRBD2 (6 bases). Looked up from germline, CDR1 is DFQATT and CDR2 is SNEGSKA (reference sequence). The CDR3 runs to 13 residues.

A few counts support this clonotype. The chain combines TRBV4-3 with TRBJ1-1, with TRBD1 matching over 7 bases. CDR1 and CDR2 from the germline V gene are LGHNA and YSLEER. V shed 0 bases and J 4 bases; nucleotides not matched to a gene: 11. This CDR3 comprises 17 residues. The CDR3 region has the DNA TGCGCCAGCAGCCAAGATTGGCTCGAGACAGGGCTCACTGAAGCTTTCTTT. Amino acids: CASSQDWLETGLTEAFF.

This clonotype appeared many times. The chain is built from TRBV12-3 or TRBV12-4 and TRBJ1-1; D is unclear. Trimming pared 6 bases from V and 1 base from J, leaving 9 bases between. The CDR3 is 13 amino acids. CDR3 bases: TGTGCCAGCAGCGTCGACGGGAACACTGAAGCTTTCTTT. It translates to CASSVDGNTEAFF.

This clonotype came up many times. V is TRBV4-3 and J is TRBJ1-2; D possibly corresponds to TRBD1 (5 bases). Per germline, CDR1 LGHNA and CDR2 YSLEER. Trimming removed 3 bases from V and 0 bases from J, with 20 bases in between. The CDR3 has 18 residues. The DNA of the CDR3 is TGCGCCAGCAGCCAGGCAAGGGACGGAGAACCTTCTAACTATGGCTACACCTTC. It specifies CASSQARDGEPSNYGYTF.

The V call is TRBV7-3, the J call TRBJ2-2; possibly TRBD1 or TRBD2 for D (5 bases each). Germline V gene sequence: CDR1 SGHTA, CDR2 FQGTGA. V gave up 3 bases and J gave up 6 bases, with 17 bases separating them. This CDR3 region has 16 residues. CDR3 sequence: CASSFLGPAAPGELFF. In nucleotides, the CDR3 is TGTGCCAGCAGCTTTTTGGGGCCAGCGGCTCCCGGGGAGCTGTTTTTT.